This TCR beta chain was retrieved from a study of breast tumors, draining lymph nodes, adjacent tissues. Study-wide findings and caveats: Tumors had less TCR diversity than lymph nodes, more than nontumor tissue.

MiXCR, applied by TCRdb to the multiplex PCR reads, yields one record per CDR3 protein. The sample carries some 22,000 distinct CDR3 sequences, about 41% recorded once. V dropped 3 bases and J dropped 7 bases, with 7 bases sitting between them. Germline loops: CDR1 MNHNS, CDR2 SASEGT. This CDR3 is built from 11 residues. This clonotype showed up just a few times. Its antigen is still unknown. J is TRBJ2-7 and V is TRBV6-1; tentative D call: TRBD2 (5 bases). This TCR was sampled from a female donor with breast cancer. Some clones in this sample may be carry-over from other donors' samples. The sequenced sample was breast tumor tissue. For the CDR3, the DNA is TGTGCCAGCAGTGACGAGGGTGAGCAGTACTTC. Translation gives CASSDEGEQYF.